This TCR beta chain was identified during a study of cytomegalovirus exposure and HLA in healthy donors. General study findings and limits: In a later analysis, common viral pathogens appeared linked to several of the most significant clusters. In an earlier analysis, productive rearrangement rates for most beta V segments clustered near 87% or 30%. Exclusion applied to some V segments, including TRBV6-2 and TRBV6-3, as they were indistinguishable.

Per the germline V gene, CDR1 is MDHEN and CDR2 is SYDVKM. This CDR3 is 14 amino acids long. Trimming removed 8 bases from V and 0 bases from J, with 14 bases in between. With regard to this clone: Its antigen is undetermined.

This PCR relied on a set of 60 Vbeta primers and 13 Jbeta primers. The protocol was immunoSEQ multiplex PCR, while the TCRdb copy is restricted to in-frame clones and leaves out a portion. The sample includes about 50,000 clones, around three quarters seen only once; the top ten take approximately 7.6%. The sequence was collected from a man aged 25-45 years in good health and CMV-seropositive. The material sequenced was PBMCs. The chain employs TRBV28 and TRBJ2-7; D perhaps matches TRBD2 (7 bases). CDR3 protein: CASLGGGSSYEQYF. In DNA, the CDR3 is TGTGCCAGCCTAGGGGGGGGGAGCTCCTACGAGCAGTACTTC.